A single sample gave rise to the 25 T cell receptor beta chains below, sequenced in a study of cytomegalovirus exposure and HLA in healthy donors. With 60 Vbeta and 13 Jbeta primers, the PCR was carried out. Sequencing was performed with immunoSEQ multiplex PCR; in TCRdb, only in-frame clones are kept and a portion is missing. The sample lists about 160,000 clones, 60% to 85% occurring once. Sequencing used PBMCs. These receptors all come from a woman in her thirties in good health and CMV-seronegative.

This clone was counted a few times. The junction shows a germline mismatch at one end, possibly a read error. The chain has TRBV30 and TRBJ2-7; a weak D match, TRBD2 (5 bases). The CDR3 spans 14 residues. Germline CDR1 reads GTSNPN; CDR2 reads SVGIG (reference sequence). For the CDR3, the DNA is TGTGCCTGGAGCGGGAAGAGGGTCTCCGACGAGCAGTACTTC. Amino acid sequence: CAWSGKRVSDEQYF.

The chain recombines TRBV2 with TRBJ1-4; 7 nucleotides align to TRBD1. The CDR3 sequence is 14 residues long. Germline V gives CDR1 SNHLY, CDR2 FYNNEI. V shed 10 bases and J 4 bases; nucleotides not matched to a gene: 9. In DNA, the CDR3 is TGTGCCACTCGGGAGGGGGCTAATAATGAAAAACTGTTTTTT. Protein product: CATREGANNEKLFF.

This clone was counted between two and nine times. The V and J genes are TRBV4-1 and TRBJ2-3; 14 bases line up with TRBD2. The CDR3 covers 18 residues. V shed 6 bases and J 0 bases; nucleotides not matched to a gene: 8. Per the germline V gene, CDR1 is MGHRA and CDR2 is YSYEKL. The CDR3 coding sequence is TGCGCCAGCAGTCCCTTTAGGACTAGCGGGGGGAGCACAGATACGCAGTATTTT. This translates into CASSPFRTSGGSTDTQYF.

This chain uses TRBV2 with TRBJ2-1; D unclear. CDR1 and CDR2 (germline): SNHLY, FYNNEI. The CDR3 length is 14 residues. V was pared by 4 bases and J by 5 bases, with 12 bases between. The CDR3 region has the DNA TGTGCCAGCAGTGTTTCAGCTAGAAACAATGAGCAGTTCTTC. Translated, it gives CASSVSARNNEQFF.

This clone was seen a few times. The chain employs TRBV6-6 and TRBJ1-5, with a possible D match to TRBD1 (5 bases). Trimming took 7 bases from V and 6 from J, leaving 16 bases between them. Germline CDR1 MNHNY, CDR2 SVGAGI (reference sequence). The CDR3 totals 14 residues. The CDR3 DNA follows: TGTGCCAGCAAGGCCAGGGCGATAGGTCAGCCCCAGCATTTT. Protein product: CASKARAIGQPQHF.

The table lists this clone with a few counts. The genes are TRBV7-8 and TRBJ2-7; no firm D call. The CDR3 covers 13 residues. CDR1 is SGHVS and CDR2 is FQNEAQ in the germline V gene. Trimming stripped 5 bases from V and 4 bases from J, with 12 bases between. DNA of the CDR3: TGTGCCAGCAGCGCCAGATTCGTTTACGAGCAGTACTTC. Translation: CASSARFVYEQYF.

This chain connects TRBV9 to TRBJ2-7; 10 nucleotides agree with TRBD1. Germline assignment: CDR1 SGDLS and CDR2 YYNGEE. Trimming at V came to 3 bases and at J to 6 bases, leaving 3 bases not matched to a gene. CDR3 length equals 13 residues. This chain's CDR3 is CASSARTGGEQYF. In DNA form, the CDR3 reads TGTGCCAGCAGCGCGAGGACAGGGGGCGAGCAGTACTTC.

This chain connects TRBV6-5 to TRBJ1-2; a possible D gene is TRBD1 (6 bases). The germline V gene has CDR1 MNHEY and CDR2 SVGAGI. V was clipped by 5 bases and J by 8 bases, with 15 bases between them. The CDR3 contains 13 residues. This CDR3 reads CASSPRTALGYTF. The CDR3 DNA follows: TGTGCCAGCAGTCCCCGGACAGCCCTGGGCTACACCTTC.

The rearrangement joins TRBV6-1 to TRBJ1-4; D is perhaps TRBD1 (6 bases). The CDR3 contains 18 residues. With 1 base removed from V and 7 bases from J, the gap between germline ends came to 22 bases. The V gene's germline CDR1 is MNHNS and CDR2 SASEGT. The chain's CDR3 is CASSEGLRVEQGVEKLFF. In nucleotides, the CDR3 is TGTGCCAGCAGTGAAGGACTAAGGGTGGAACAGGGCGTTGAAAAACTGTTTTTT.

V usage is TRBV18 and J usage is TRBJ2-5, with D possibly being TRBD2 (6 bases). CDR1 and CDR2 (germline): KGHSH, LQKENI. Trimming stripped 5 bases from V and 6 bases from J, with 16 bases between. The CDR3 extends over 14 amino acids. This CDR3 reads CASSGGTVAKTQYF. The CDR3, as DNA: TGTGCCAGCTCAGGGGGGACGGTGGCAAAGACCCAGTACTTC.

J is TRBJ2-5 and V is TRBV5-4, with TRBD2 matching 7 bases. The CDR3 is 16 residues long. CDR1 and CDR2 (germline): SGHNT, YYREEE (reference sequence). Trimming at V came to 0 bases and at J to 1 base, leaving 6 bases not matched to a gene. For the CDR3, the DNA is TGTGCCAGCAGCTTGGACCAGCGGGGAACCCAAGAGACCCAGTACTTC. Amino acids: CASSLDQRGTQETQYF.

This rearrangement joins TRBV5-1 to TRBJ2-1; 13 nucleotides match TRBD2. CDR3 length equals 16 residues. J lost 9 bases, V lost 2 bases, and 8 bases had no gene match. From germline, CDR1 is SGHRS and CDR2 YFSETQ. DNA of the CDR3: TGCGCCAGCAGCTTCACTACTAGCGGGGGGGCCGGTGAGCAGTTCTTC. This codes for CASSFTTSGGAGEQFF.

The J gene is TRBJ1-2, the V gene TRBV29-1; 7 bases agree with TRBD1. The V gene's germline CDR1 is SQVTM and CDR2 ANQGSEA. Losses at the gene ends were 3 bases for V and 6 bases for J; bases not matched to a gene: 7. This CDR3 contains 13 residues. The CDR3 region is CSVDDRVPDGYTF. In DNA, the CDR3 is TGCAGCGTTGATGACAGGGTTCCGGATGGCTACACCTTC.

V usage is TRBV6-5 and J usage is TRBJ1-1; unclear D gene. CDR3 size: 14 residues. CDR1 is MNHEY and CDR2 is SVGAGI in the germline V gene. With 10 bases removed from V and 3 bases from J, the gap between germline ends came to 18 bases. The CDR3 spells CATYLLNDHTEAFF. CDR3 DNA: TGTGCCACCTACCTTTTAAACGATCACACTGAAGCTTTCTTT.

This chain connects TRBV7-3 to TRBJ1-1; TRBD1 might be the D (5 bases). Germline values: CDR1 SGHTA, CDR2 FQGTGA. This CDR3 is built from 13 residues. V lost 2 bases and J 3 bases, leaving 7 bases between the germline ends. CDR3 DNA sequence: TGTGCCAGCAGCTTAGGGGGGGACACTGAAGCTTTCTTT. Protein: CASSLGGDTEAFF. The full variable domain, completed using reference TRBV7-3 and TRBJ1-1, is GAGVSQTPSNKVTEKGKYVELRCDPISGHTALYWYRQSLGQGPEFLIYFQGTGAADDSGLPNDRFFAVRPEGSVSTLKIQRTERGDSAVYLCASSLGGDTEAFFGQGTRLTVV.

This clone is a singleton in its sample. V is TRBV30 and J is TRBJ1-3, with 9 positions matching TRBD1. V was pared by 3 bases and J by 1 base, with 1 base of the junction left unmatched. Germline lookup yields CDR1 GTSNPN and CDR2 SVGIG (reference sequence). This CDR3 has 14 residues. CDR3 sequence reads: CAWSGTGSGNTIYF. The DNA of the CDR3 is TGTGCCTGGAGCGGGACAGGGTCTGGAAACACCATATATTTT. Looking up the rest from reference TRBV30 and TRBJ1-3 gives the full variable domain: SQTIHQWPATLVQPVGSPLSLECTVEGTSNPNLYWYRQAAGRGLQLLFYSVGIGQISSEVPQNLSASRPQDRQFILSSKKLLLSDSGFYLCAWSGTGSGNTIYFGEGSWLTVV.

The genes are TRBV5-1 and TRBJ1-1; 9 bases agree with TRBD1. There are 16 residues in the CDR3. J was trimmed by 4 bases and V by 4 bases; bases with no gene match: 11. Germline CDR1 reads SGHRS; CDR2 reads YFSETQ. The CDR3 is CASSLAGTGMGTEAFF. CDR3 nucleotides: TGCGCCAGCAGCCTAGCCGGGACAGGGATGGGCACTGAAGCTTTCTTT.

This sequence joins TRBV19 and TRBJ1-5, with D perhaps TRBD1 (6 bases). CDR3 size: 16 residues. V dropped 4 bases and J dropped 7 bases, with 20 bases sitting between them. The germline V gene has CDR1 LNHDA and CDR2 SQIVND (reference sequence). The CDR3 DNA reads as TGTGCCAGTAGTAGAAGCAGGCAGGGGATAGGGCAGCCCCAGCATTTT. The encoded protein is CASSRSRQGIGQPQHF.

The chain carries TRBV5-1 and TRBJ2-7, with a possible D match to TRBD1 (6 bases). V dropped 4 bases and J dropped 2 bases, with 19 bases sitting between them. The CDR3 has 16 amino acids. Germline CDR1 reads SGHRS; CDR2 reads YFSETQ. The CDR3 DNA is TGCGCCAGCAGCAGGGGTGGGACACTATACCCCTACGAGCAGTACTTC. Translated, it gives CASSRGGTLYPYEQYF.

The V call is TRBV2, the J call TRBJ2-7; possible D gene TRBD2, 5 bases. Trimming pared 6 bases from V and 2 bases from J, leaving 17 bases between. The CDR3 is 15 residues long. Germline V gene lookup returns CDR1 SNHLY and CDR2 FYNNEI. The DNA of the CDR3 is TGTGCCAGCAGGGACTTTGTTGAGAAGCCCTACGAGCAGTACTTC. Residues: CASRDFVEKPYEQYF.

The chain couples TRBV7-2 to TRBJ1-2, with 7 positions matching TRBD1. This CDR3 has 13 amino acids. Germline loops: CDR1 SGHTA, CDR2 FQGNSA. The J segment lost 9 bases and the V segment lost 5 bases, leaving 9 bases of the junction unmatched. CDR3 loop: CASSQGQAPSYTF. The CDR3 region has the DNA TGTGCCAGCAGCCAAGGACAGGCCCCGAGCTACACCTTC.

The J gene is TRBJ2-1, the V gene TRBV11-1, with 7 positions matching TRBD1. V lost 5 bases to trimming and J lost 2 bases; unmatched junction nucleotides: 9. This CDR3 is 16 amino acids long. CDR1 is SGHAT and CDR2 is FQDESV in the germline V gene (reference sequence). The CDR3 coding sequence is TGTGCCAGCAGCCTAGGACAGGAATTCGCCTACAATGAGCAGTTCTTC. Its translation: CASSLGQEFAYNEQFF.

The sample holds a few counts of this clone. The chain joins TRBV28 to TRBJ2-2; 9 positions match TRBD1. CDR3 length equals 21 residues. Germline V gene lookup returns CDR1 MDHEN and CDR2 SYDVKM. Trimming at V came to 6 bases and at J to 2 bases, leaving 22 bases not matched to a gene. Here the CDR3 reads CASRSSYHPGTGHPNTGELFF. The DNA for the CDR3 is TGTGCCAGCAGGAGCTCATACCACCCTGGGACAGGGCACCCAAACACCGGGGAGCTGTTTTTT.

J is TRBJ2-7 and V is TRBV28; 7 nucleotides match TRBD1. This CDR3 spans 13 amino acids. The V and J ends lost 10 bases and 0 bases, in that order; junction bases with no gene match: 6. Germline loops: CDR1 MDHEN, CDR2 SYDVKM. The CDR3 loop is CATEGQFSYEQYF. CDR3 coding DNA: TGTGCCACCGAGGGACAGTTCTCCTACGAGCAGTACTTC.

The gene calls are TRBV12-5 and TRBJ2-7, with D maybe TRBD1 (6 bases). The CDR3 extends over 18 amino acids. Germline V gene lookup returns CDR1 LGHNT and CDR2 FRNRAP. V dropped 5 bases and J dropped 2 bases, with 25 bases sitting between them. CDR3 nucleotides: TGTGCTAGTGGTAAACGACAGGATGGTCGGTCCGGGGCCTACGAGCAGTACTTC. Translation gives CASGKRQDGRSGAYEQYF.